This T cell receptor (beta chain) was captured in a study of breast tumors, draining lymph nodes, adjacent tissues. Regarding the study as a whole: Luminal-like breast cancer showed significantly greater tumor-nontumor repertoire similarity than basal-like breast cancer did. Findings are consistent with lymph node origin and intratumoral expansion of most tumor T cells.

Germline CDR1 is SGHRS and CDR2 is YFSETQ. V was pared by 0 bases and J by 10 bases, with 14 bases between. The CDR3 sequence is 13 residues long. This clonotype was seen a few times. No antigen is known for it. This sequence may be a read error, since a much larger clone differs from it by one base. Samples came from axillary lymph nodes draining the breast cancer. TCRdb analysed the multiplex PCR reads with MiXCR anew, one entry per CDR3 protein. The sample lists about 200,000 distinct CDR3 sequences; approximately 33% were seen once. This chain uses TRBV5-1 with TRBJ2-7, with D maybe TRBD2 (5 bases). The material sequenced was axillary lymph node tissue. The TCR sequence derives from a female donor with breast cancer. Some clones in this sample may be carry-over from other donors' samples. The CDR3, as DNA: TGCGCCAGCAGCTTGGAGGTAGGGAGAGACCAGTACTTC. Translating gives CASSLEVGRDQYF.